The clone carrying this T cell receptor (beta chain) was seen only a few times. Its antigen is as yet unknown. TCRdb re-called the reads through MiXCR, storing one row per CDR3 protein. This sample carries 680,000 or so distinct CDR3 sequences, around 35% of them seen once, and the ten largest clones take 15% to 20%. The data were obtained in a study of T cell repertoires in cytomegalovirus infection. Overall study: It can be stated that public TCR beta signatures indicated CMV infection as well as a matching HLA type.

The source of this sequence is a human donor in good health (CMV status not recorded). Some clones in this sample may be carry-over from other donors' samples. The input for sequencing was cultured PBMCs, taken from culture after CMV antigen stimulation.

CDR3 in amino acids: CASSLLSDGDQPQHF. As DNA, the CDR3 is TGTGCCAGCAGTTTATTAAGCGACGGAGATCAGCCCCAGCATTTT. V is TRBV27 and J is TRBJ1-5; D uncertain. The V and J ends lost 1 base and 5 bases respectively, with 12 bases between them. The CDR3 spans 15 residues. CDR1 and CDR2 (germline): MNHEY, SMNVEV (reference sequence).